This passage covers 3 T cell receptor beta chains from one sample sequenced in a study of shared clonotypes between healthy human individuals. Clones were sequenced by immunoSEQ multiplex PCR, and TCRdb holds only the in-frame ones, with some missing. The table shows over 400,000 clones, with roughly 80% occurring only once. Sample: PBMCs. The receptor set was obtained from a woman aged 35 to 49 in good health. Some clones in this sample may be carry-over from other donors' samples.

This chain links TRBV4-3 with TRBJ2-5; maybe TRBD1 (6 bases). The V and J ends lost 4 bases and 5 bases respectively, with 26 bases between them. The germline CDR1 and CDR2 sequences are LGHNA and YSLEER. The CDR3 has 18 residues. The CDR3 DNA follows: TGCGCCAGCAGCCCTTTCGAGAGGACAGAGGAGGATGGGGAGACCCAGTACTTC. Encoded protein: CASSPFERTEEDGETQYF.

Here the CDR3 reads CASSDEPASEQYF. CDR3 nucleotide sequence: TGTGCCAGCAGTGACGAGCCAGCCAGCGAGCAGTACTTC. The gene calls are TRBV6-4 and TRBJ2-7; D is unresolved. Germline loops: CDR1 MRHNA, CDR2 SNTAGT. The CDR3 runs to 13 residues. Trimming stripped 2 bases from V and 6 bases from J, with 11 bases between.

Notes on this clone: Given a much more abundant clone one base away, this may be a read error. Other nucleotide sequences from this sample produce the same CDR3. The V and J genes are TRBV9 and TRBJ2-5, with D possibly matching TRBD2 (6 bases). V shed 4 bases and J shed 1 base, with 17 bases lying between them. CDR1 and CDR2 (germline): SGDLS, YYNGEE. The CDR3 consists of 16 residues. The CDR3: CASSRGALSGQETQYF. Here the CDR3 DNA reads TGTGCCAGCAGCCGCGGGGCCCTTTCAGGCCAAGAGACCCAGTACTTC.